This T cell receptor beta chain was sequenced during a study of Ad26.COV2.S vaccination and SARS-CoV-2 variants. The sample's treatment: roughly 18 received Ad26.COV2.S at low or high dose, single or two shots; 5 received placebo; per-sample allocation not given. Sampling took place 63 days after the first vaccine or placebo injection. An adult donor aged 18-55 years was enrolled in Boston. Assay: immunoSEQ multiplex PCR; the TCRdb copy retains only in-frame clones and omits some. The table has about 400,000 clones, roughly 90% seen once. This CDR3 has 14 amino acids. Germline lookup yields CDR1 MNHEY and CDR2 SVGAGI. V was shortened by 0 bases and J by 4 bases, with 10 bases between the two germline ends.

The chain has TRBV6-5 and TRBJ2-7, with a weak D call TRBD1 (6 bases). The source of this sequence is a person between 18 and 59 years old who received the Ad26.COV2.S COVID-19 vaccine or a placebo. Material: peripheral blood, obtained in a trial of Ad26.COV2.S vaccine versus placebo. This CDR3 reads CASSYSRGGYEQYF. In DNA form, the CDR3 reads TGTGCCAGCAGTTACTCCAGAGGGGGTTACGAGCAGTACTTC.